Included here is one T cell receptor (beta chain) sequence, with context. Original analysis: Nucleated cell counts were estimated from reference gene primer amplification. Profiling relied on immunoSEQ multiplex PCR, and the TCRdb table lists in-frame clones only, not all of them. V and J calls and clone size are given by that table; D and trimming were obtained from the DNA. This sample has 310,000 or so clones, with 86% found just once. This entry comes from a study of blood T cell repertoires in COVID-19. Study details: Sources were T cells, B-cell-depleted T cells, or PBMCs; the material itself was cDNA or gDNA.

Sequenced input: peripheral blood. This receptor was taken from a woman aged 45-65 years with acute or convalescent COVID-19.

CDR3 nucleotide sequence: TGTGCCAGCAGCTTGCCTAGGGGGCCTGGGGCCAACGTCCTGACTTTC. Residues: CASSLPRGPGANVLTF. This chain uses TRBV7-8 with TRBJ2-6; 7 bases are a match to TRBD1. V shed 3 bases, J shed 2 bases, and the junction held 4 bases outside the gene matches. The CDR3 length is 16 residues. Germline CDR1 SGHVS, CDR2 FQNEAQ.